The 2 T cell receptor beta chains in this list originate from one sample, sequenced in a study of blood T cell repertoires in COVID-19 (dated by TCRdb to about 2020). Receptor amplification or capture employed the immunoSEQ multiplex PCR assay. TCRdb mirrors the immuneACCESS table, restricted to in-frame sequences. Some clones are absent from its copies; in checked studies, under half trace to an unresolved V gene, and the reason for the others is unknown. The sample table holds about 70,000 clones, of which about four fifths were seen once. Jointly, the top ten make up more than 20% of the sample. Sequencing was carried out using peripheral blood. These receptors originate from a woman aged 70-85 years with acute or convalescent COVID-19.

The genes are TRBV7-2 and TRBJ1-5; D is unclear. CDR3 length: 13 amino acids. From germline, CDR1 is SGHTA and CDR2 FQGNSA. V shed 3 bases and J shed 7 bases, with 10 bases lying between them. CDR3 in amino acids: CASSFRSEQPQHF. CDR3 nucleotide sequence: TGTGCCAGCAGCTTCAGGTCCGAGCAGCCCCAGCATTTT.

The J gene is TRBJ1-6, the V gene TRBV11-2, with 7 nucleotides matching TRBD1. J lost 13 bases, V lost 5 bases, and 11 bases had no gene match. The V gene's germline CDR1 is SGHAT and CDR2 FQNNGV. This CDR3 region has 14 residues. CDR3 region: CASSPPTGTAPLHF. The CDR3 bases are TGTGCCAGCAGCCCTCCGACAGGGACCGCCCCCCTCCACTTT.